The clone carrying this T cell receptor beta chain was seen only a few times. The data stem from a study of early T cells in non-severe SARS-CoV-2 infection. TCRdb redid the calling of the 5' RACE reads with MiXCR, one entry per CDR3 protein. The sample shows around 110,000 distinct CDR3 sequences, around 10% of them seen only once. Per the germline V gene, CDR1 is MDHEN and CDR2 is SYDVKM. The CDR3 sequence is 14 residues long. V dropped 0 bases and J dropped 7 bases, with 10 bases sitting between them. The origin of this receptor is an adult who was a healthcare worker with PCR-confirmed SARS-CoV-2 infection or an uninfected control (not recorded which). Input material: whole blood. The V and J genes are TRBV28 and TRBJ2-1; D could derive from TRBD1 or TRBD2 (5 bases each). The CDR3 sequence is CASSLWGTGNEQFF. The CDR3 DNA is TGTGCCAGCAGTTTATGGGGGACGGGAAATGAGCAGTTCTTC.